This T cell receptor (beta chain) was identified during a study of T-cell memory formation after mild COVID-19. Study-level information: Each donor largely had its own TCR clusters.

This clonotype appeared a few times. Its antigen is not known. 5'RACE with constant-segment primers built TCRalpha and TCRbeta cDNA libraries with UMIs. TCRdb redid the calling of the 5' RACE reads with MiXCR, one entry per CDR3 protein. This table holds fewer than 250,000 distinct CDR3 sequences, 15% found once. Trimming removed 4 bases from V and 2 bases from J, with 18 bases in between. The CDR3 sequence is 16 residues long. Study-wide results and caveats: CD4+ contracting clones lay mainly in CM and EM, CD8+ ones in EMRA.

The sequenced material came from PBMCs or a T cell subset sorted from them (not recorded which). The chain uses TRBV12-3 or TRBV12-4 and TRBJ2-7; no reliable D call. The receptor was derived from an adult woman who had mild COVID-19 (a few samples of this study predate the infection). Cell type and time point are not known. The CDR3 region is CASSSRFGQGAYEQYF. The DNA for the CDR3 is TGTGCCAGCAGTTCCCGTTTTGGGCAAGGAGCCTACGAGCAGTACTTC.